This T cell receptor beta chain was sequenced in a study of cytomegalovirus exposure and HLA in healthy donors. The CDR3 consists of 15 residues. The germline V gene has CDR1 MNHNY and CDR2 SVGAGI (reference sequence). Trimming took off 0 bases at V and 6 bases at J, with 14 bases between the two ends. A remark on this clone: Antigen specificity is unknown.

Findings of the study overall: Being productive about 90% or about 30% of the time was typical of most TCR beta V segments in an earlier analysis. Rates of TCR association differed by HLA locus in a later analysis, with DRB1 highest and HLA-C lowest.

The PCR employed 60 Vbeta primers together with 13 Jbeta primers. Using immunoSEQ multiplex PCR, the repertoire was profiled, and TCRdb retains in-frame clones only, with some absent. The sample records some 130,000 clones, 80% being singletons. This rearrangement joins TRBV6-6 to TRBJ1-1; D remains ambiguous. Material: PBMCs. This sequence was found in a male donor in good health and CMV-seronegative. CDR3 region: CASSYSEGPIPEAFF. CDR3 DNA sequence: TGTGCCAGCAGTTACTCGGAGGGTCCGATCCCTGAAGCTTTCTTT.